The 23 T cell receptor beta chains in this list originate from one sample, sequenced in a study of blood T cell repertoires in COVID-19. Only in-frame clones appear in the TCRdb table, and some are missing; sequencing was by immunoSEQ multiplex PCR. In the table there are about 200,000 clones, about 85% of which are singletons. The sample taken for sequencing was PBMCs or T cells enriched from blood (not recorded which). The receptors shown here come from a woman in her thirties or forties in a cohort exposed to, infected with or recovered from COVID-19 (not recorded which).

The rearrangement uses TRBV7-9 and TRBJ2-7, with 7 bases matching TRBD1. The CDR3 covers 15 residues. Looked up from germline, CDR1 is SEHNR and CDR2 is FQNEAQ (reference sequence). After removal of 8 bases from V and 1 base from J, the junction contained 11 bases not matched to a gene. CDR3 nucleotide sequence: TGTGCCAGCCTCAGCCCGGGACAGTATTCCTACGAGCAGTACTTC. Its translation: CASLSPGQYSYEQYF.

This chain links TRBV7-9 with TRBJ2-6, with 12 bases fitting TRBD2. V trimming: 5 bases; J trimming: 3 bases; junction bases outside the gene matches: 5. Per the germline V gene, CDR1 is SEHNR and CDR2 is FQNEAQ (reference sequence). This CDR3 comprises 17 residues. This chain's CDR3 is CASSPGTSGFGANVLTF. CDR3 in DNA: TGTGCCAGCAGCCCCGGGACTAGCGGGTTTGGGGCCAACGTCCTGACTTTC.

V usage is TRBV19 and J usage is TRBJ2-1; TRBD2 aligns across 11 bases. Germline V gene data show CDR1 as LNHDA and CDR2 as SQIVND (reference sequence). CDR3 size: 16 residues. The V and J ends lost 7 bases and 7 bases, in that order; junction bases with no gene match: 12. The chain's CDR3 is CASTFSGRASGNEQFF. CDR3 in DNA: TGTGCCAGTACTTTTAGCGGGAGGGCCTCAGGGAATGAGCAGTTCTTC.

As DNA, the CDR3 is TGTGCCAGCAGTTTATTCTTGGGGGCTTTCGATGAGCAGTTCTTC. The encoded protein is CASSLFLGAFDEQFF. This chain uses TRBV27 with TRBJ2-1; a possible D gene is TRBD1 (6 bases). The CDR3 is 15 amino acids. Trimming left V 1 base short and J 8 bases short, with 15 bases between. Germline V lookup: CDR1 MNHEY, CDR2 SMNVEV (reference sequence).

The rearrangement uses TRBV5-5 and TRBJ1-1, with D unclear. Trimming took 0 bases from V and 2 from J, leaving 5 bases between them. Germline-derived CDR1 and CDR2 are SGHKS and YYEKEE (reference sequence). The CDR3 extends over 13 amino acids. As DNA, the CDR3 is TGTGCCAGCAGCTTGGACCTAAACACTGAAGCTTTCTTT. Translating it yields CASSLDLNTEAFF.

This clone appeared once. The chain has TRBV3-1 (or the pseudogene TRBV3-2) and TRBJ1-3; TRBD1 agrees at 8 bases. Germline CDR1 reads LGHDT; CDR2 reads YNNKEL (reference sequence). The CDR3 sequence is 14 residues long. The J segment lost 5 bases and the V segment lost 5 bases, leaving 5 bases of the junction unmatched. The CDR3 protein is CASSDRQGRNTIYF. CDR3 DNA: TGTGCCAGCAGCGATCGACAGGGGAGAAACACCATATATTTT.

This chain uses TRBV2 with TRBJ2-3, with 8 bases lining up with TRBD1. The V segment lost 6 bases and the J segment 5 bases; nucleotides outside the gene matches: 10. The CDR3 is made up of 15 amino acids. The germline gives CDR1 SNHLY, CDR2 FYNNEI. The CDR3 nucleotides read TGTGCCAGCAGGGAGACAGGGGCGAGTGGAGATACGCAGTATTTT. Translation gives CASRETGASGDTQYF.

This chain connects TRBV7-9 to TRBJ2-2; tentatively, D is TRBD2 (5 bases). V lost 4 bases, J lost 1 base, and 10 bases lay in between. This CDR3 region has 15 residues. Germline CDR1 is SEHNR and CDR2 is FQNEAQ (reference sequence). The CDR3 region is CASSYVAQNTGELFF. The CDR3 region has the DNA TGTGCCAGCAGCTATGTAGCGCAGAACACCGGGGAGCTGTTTTTT.

This clone was seen once. This rearrangement joins TRBV5-1 to TRBJ1-1; 10 bases are shared with TRBD1. CDR1 is SGHRS and CDR2 is YFSETQ in the germline V gene. The CDR3 covers 13 residues. J was trimmed by 10 bases and V by 3 bases; bases with no gene match: 6. CDR3 sequence (DNA): TGCGCCAGCAGCTCGGAAGACAGGGGGCGAGCTTTCTTT. Translated: CASSSEDRGRAFF.

This chain uses TRBV4-1 with TRBJ1-1; 12 bases align to TRBD1. There are 19 residues in the CDR3. V lost 4 bases to trimming and J lost 6 bases; unmatched junction nucleotides: 18. From germline, CDR1 is MGHRA and CDR2 YSYEKL. CDR3 in amino acids: CASSPTRLHTGQGAAEAFF. The CDR3, as DNA: TGCGCCAGCAGCCCAACAAGACTTCATACGGGACAGGGGGCAGCTGAAGCTTTCTTT.

This chain uses TRBV27 with TRBJ1-6; D uncertain. V dropped 5 bases and J dropped 2 bases, with 10 bases sitting between them. The CDR3 covers 15 residues. CDR1 is MNHEY, CDR2 SMNVEV, per germline (reference sequence). The chain's CDR3 is CASSTSEPYNSPLHF. CDR3 nucleotide sequence: TGTGCCAGCAGTACCTCGGAGCCCTATAATTCACCCCTCCACTTT.

The rearrangement links TRBV18 to TRBJ2-4; TRBD1 might be the D (6 bases). There are 13 residues in the CDR3. CDR1 is KGHSH, CDR2 LQKENI, per germline. Trimming removed 2 bases from V and 5 bases from J, with 7 bases in between. Here the CDR3 reads CASSPGGQNIQYF. DNA for the CDR3: TGTGCCAGCTCACCAGGGGGCCAAAACATTCAGTACTTC.

The rearrangement uses TRBV10-1 and TRBJ2-2; TRBD1 might be the D (6 bases). Trimming took 0 bases from V and 6 from J, leaving 14 bases between them. Germline assignment: CDR1 WNHNN and CDR2 SYGVQD (reference sequence). The CDR3 contains 16 residues. The CDR3 nucleotides read TGCGCCAGCAGTGAGTCGGTTGGGACATACGCCGGGGAGCTGTTTTTT. It encodes CASSESVGTYAGELFF.

The CDR3 region is CASSGDRGMNTEAFF. The CDR3, as DNA: TGTGCCAGCAGCGGGGACAGGGGAATGAACACTGAAGCTTTCTTT. This chain joins TRBV9 and TRBJ1-1; 10 bases line up with TRBD1. V was clipped by 3 bases and J by 0 bases; unmatched bases: 2. There are 15 residues in the CDR3. CDR1 is SGDLS, CDR2 YYNGEE, per germline. The entire variable domain, with the rest obtained from reference TRBV9 and TRBJ1-1, is as follows: DSGVTQTPKHLITATGQRVTLRCSPRSGDLSVYWYQQSLDQGLQFLIQYYNGEERAKGNILERFSAQQFPDLHSELNLSSLELGDSALYFCASSGDRGMNTEAFFGQGTRLTVV.

This clone was recorded a few times. This sequence joins TRBV19 and TRBJ2-3, with 10 nucleotides matching TRBD1. The CDR3 sequence is 14 residues long. Germline lookup yields CDR1 LNHDA and CDR2 SQIVND (reference sequence). V lost 4 bases and J lost 7; bases outside the gene matches: 5. DNA for the CDR3: TGTGCCAGTAGTAGCGGGACAGGGGTTTATACGCAGTATTTT. This codes for CASSSGTGVYTQYF.

The rearrangement joins TRBV12-3 or TRBV12-4 to TRBJ2-7; D unclear. The CDR3 runs 11 residues. Trimming pared 5 bases from V and 6 bases from J, leaving 8 bases between. CDR3 in DNA: TGTGCCAGCAGTCCCGCACTCGAGCAGTACTTC. This translates into CASSPALEQYF.

The V gene is TRBV4-1, the J gene TRBJ1-2; 7 bases are a match to TRBD1. The V gene's germline CDR1 is MGHRA and CDR2 YSYEKL. Unmatched junction bases numbered 9, after V lost 4 bases and J lost 4 bases. This CDR3 is 15 amino acids long. The CDR3 is CASSPGTEISYGYTF. The DNA of the CDR3 is TGCGCCAGCAGCCCTGGGACAGAAATCTCCTATGGCTACACCTTC.

The chain combines TRBV28 with TRBJ2-2; 9 bases map to TRBD2. Losses at the gene ends were 2 bases for V and 0 bases for J; bases not matched to a gene: 4. The germline gives CDR1 MDHEN, CDR2 SYDVKM. The CDR3 runs 17 residues. CDR3 in amino acids: CASSLPRLAANTGELFF. The DNA for the CDR3 is TGTGCCAGCAGTTTACCTAGACTAGCGGCGAACACCGGGGAGCTGTTTTTT.

In DNA, the CDR3 is TGTGCCAGCAGCCTAGGGGGTGGAAACACCATATATTTT. Amino acid sequence: CASSLGGGNTIYF. The gene calls are TRBV12-3 or TRBV12-4 and TRBJ1-3; D is possibly TRBD1 (6 bases). The CDR3 spans 13 residues. The V and J ends lost 6 bases and 3 bases respectively, with 9 bases between them.

The CDR3 protein is CASSPTGERTGELFF. The CDR3 nucleotides are TGTGCCAGCAGTCCGACAGGGGAACGGACCGGGGAGCTGTTTTTT. The chain links TRBV2 to TRBJ2-2, with 8 bases fitting TRBD1. Germline assignment: CDR1 SNHLY and CDR2 FYNNEI. J lost 5 bases, V lost 5 bases, and 7 bases had no gene match. This CDR3 contains 15 residues.

The V call is TRBV4-3, the J call TRBJ1-5; no clear D gene. V lost 0 bases, J lost 6 bases, and 12 bases lay in between. This CDR3 is 15 amino acids long. Germline V lookup: CDR1 LGHNA, CDR2 YSLEER. CDR3 residues: CASSQEIFSGQPQHF. As DNA, the CDR3 is TGCGCCAGCAGCCAAGAAATATTCTCGGGTCAGCCCCAGCATTTT.

The chain employs TRBV28 and TRBJ2-1; D gene uncertain. This CDR3 region has 12 residues. Trimming pared 2 bases from V and 10 bases from J, leaving 9 bases between. Looked up from germline, CDR1 is MDHEN and CDR2 is SYDVKM. The CDR3 region is CASSLDLREQFF. In DNA form, the CDR3 reads TGTGCCAGCAGTTTAGACCTCAGGGAGCAGTTCTTC.

A few counts support this clone. V usage is TRBV5-6 and J usage is TRBJ2-3; D possibly corresponds to TRBD2 (7 bases). CDR3 length: 13 amino acids. Germline V CDR1 and CDR2: SGHDT, YYEEEE. Trimming shortened V by 8 bases and J by 5 bases, and 15 bases separated the two germline ends. The CDR3 sequence: CASAGARKDTQYF. The CDR3 nucleotides read TGTGCCAGTGCGGGGGCCAGAAAAGATACGCAGTATTTT.